This TCR beta chain comes out of a study of response to subunit inactivated influenza vaccine (dated by TCRdb to 2016 to 2018). The study in broad terms: To follow how T cells responded to a trivalent subunit inactivated influenza vaccine, the researchers relied on deep quantitative profiling of the T cell receptor repertoire. General findings and caveats noted by the study authors: The authors proposed that each seasonal influenza vaccination may bring in only a limited number of new T cells.

CDR1 and CDR2, per the germline V gene (reference sequence), are LNHNV and YYDKDF. At the junction V is shortened by 6 bases and J by 8 bases; bases outside the gene matches: 4. The CDR3 goes from the cysteine to the phenylalanine over 14 residues. Only the CDR3 portion is preserved as DNA: 42 bases, with reading frame beginning at the first base. Library prep was done by RT-PCR. The data were produced on an Illumina HiSeq 2500. TCRdb reworked the public reads: Q25 trimming with fastp, MiXCR clone assembly, productive beta chains retained. Rows merge per CDR3 protein into single entries with the most common DNA and genes. This sample is represented by around 760,000 distinct CDR3 sequences; roughly 14% of them were singletons. The top ten clones comprise approximately 7% of the sample. For this clonotype: The clone's antigen remains unknown. No base qualities exist here, and no much larger clone lies one base off it.

Recombination joined TRBV15 with TRBJ1-6; TRBD1 lines up with 10 middle nucleotides. The clonotype originates from a man aged 50 to 59 who received an inactivated influenza vaccine. Donor details come from another sample of the same person, matched by shared clones. This specimen was PBMCs from blood, taken less than 15 days before vaccination. The CDR3: CATSWDRGDSPLHF. The sequenced DNA is TGTGCCACCAGTTGGGACAGGGGTGATTCACCCCTCCACTTT. Outside the CDR3, residues come from the reference TRBV15 and TRBJ1-6 proteins, so the full variable domain is: DAMVIQNPRYQVTQFGKPVTLSCSQTLNHNVMYWYQQKSSQAPKLLFHYYDKDFNNEADTPDNFQSRRPNTSFCFLDIRSPGLGDTAMYLCATSWDRGDSPLHFGNGTRLTVT.